Below, 28 T cell receptor beta chains from the same sample are listed, as sequenced in a study of Graves' ophthalmopathy and Graves' hyperthyroidism. RNA transcripts provided the template for amplifying TCR beta CDR3 regions. HTBI primers served in a first-round RT-PCR, which a second-round multiplex PCR followed. TCRdb reprocessed the multiplex PCR reads with MiXCR, giving one entry per CDR3 protein. The sample comprises around 1,000,000 distinct CDR3 sequences, 35% to 40% of which are singletons, and around 10% rests with the top ten. The specimen was peripheral blood or thyroid tissue (not recorded which). All receptors come from an adult man with Graves' hyperthyroidism.

This clonotype was counted at least ten times. This chain joins TRBV10-2 and TRBJ2-7; 9 bases align to TRBD1. J lost 1 base, V lost 3 bases, and 4 bases had no gene match. Germline lookup yields CDR1 WSHSY and CDR2 SAAADI. CDR3 size: 15 residues. CDR3 amino acids: CASSDWDRVSYEQYF. The CDR3 DNA reads as TGCGCCAGCAGTGACTGGGACAGGGTGTCCTACGAGCAGTACTTC.

In this sample, this clonotype turned up a few times. This chain connects TRBV30 to TRBJ2-5; D not resolved. V lost 4 bases to trimming and J lost 5 bases, with 8 bases between them. This CDR3 is built from 11 residues. Germline lookup yields CDR1 GTSNPN and CDR2 SVGIG (reference sequence). The CDR3: CAWNLRETQYF. The DNA of the CDR3 is TGTGCCTGGAATTTACGGGAGACCCAGTACTTC.

This clonotype was seen only a few times. The junction differs from germline at one of its ends, possibly a read error. J is TRBJ2-7 and V is TRBV10-1; TRBD2 is a possible D gene (6 bases). The CDR3 extends over 16 amino acids. Germline V gene sequence: CDR1 WNHNN, CDR2 SYGVQD (reference sequence). The CDR3 loop is CASTWQGLGSSYEQYF. The CDR3 region has the DNA TGTGCCAGCACCTGGCAAGGCCTCGGGAGCTCCTACGAGCAGTACTTC.

A remark on this clonotype: This may come from a read error, since a much larger clone is one base off. V usage is TRBV20-1 and J usage is TRBJ1-1; a weak D match, TRBD1 (5 bases). Germline loops: CDR1 DFQATT, CDR2 SNEGSKA (reference sequence). CDR3 length: 15 amino acids. The V end was cut by 0 bases, the J end by 5 bases, with 16 bases between. CDR3 residues: CSARDWTPRWTEAFF. The DNA for the CDR3 is TGCAGTGCTAGAGATTGGACACCGAGGTGGACTGAAGCTTTCTTT.

The genes are TRBV29-1 and TRBJ2-5; D is perhaps TRBD2 (5 bases). The V gene's germline CDR1 is SQVTM and CDR2 ANQGSEA. CDR3 length: 13 residues. V lost 6 bases, J lost 2 bases, and 13 bases lay in between. CDR3 DNA: TGCAGCGTCGAGCAACCGGGACAAGAGACCCAGTACTTC. Translated: CSVEQPGQETQYF.

This clonotype came up once. The V and J genes are TRBV2 and TRBJ2-5; perhaps TRBD2 as D (6 bases). Trimming stripped 8 bases from V and 3 bases from J, with 10 bases between. CDR3 length: 12 residues. CDR1 is SNHLY, CDR2 FYNNEI, per germline. For the CDR3, the DNA is TGTGCCAGCTTGTGGGGGGAAGAGACCCAGTACTTC. Protein product: CASLWGEETQYF.

The rearrangement links TRBV2 to TRBJ1-1; TRBD1 might be the D (5 bases). Trimming took off 8 bases at V and 1 base at J, with 14 bases between the two ends. The CDR3 loop spans 14 amino acids. The germline CDR1 and CDR2 sequences are SNHLY and FYNNEI. For the CDR3, the DNA is TGTGCCAGCGCCACACAGGATCCGAACACTGAAGCTTTCTTT. It is translated as CASATQDPNTEAFF.

The V and J genes are TRBV6-2 or TRBV6-3 and TRBJ1-1, with D unclear. Trimming removed 1 base from V and 5 bases from J, with 8 bases in between. CDR3 length: 13 amino acids. Germline CDR1 MNHEY, CDR2 SVGEGT. CDR3 sequence: CASSYYLRTEAFF. As DNA, the CDR3 is TGTGCCAGCAGTTACTATCTGAGAACTGAAGCTTTCTTT.

This clonotype was detected many times. The genes are TRBV15 and TRBJ1-4; 7 bases agree with TRBD1. Germline CDR1 is LNHNV and CDR2 is YYDKDF (reference sequence). The CDR3 runs 15 residues. The V segment lost 0 bases and the J segment 5 bases; nucleotides outside the gene matches: 3. The CDR3 DNA sequence: TGTGCCACCAGCAGAGATTTCAGGGGGAATGAAAAACTGTTTTTT. Translating it yields CATSRDFRGNEKLFF.

The sample holds one count of this clonotype. J is TRBJ2-5 and V is TRBV20-1; 7 bases map to TRBD2. J lost 3 bases, V lost 3 bases, and 16 bases had no gene match. CDR3 size: 17 residues. Looked up from germline, CDR1 is DFQATT and CDR2 is SNEGSKA (reference sequence). The CDR3 DNA reads as TGCAGTGCTAGCAGGCAGGGAGGGCCTCTCATTGAAGAGACCCAGTACTTC. It specifies CSASRQGGPLIEETQYF.

This clonotype was detected ten times or more. The chain couples TRBV19 to TRBJ2-5, with 8 nucleotides matching TRBD2. The CDR3 loop spans 13 amino acids. CDR1 and CDR2 (germline): LNHDA, SQIVND (reference sequence). Trimming at V came to 6 bases and at J to 5 bases, leaving 5 bases not matched to a gene. Here the CDR3 reads CASRAGGLETQYF. The DNA for the CDR3 is TGTGCCAGTAGGGCGGGGGGTTTGGAGACCCAGTACTTC.

A remark on this clonotype: At one end the junction does not follow the germline gene, possibly because of a read error. V usage is TRBV14 and J usage is TRBJ2-7, with D perhaps matching TRBD1 (6 bases). This CDR3 has 16 residues. The germline V gene encodes CDR1 SGHDN and CDR2 FVKESK. DNA for the CDR3: TGCGCCAGCAGCCAAGAAAAGAACAGGGCGGTCGACGAGCAGTCCTTC. This gives the protein CASSQEKNRAVDEQSF.

The chain employs TRBV14 and TRBJ2-5; D is undetermined. Trimming took off 2 bases at V and 0 bases at J, with 13 bases between the two ends. The CDR3 extends over 16 amino acids. Germline assignment: CDR1 SGHDN and CDR2 FVKESK. CDR3 DNA sequence: TGTGCCAGCAGCCAAAGCCCCTGGGTACACCAAGAGACCCAGTACTTC. Residues: CASSQSPWVHQETQYF.

This clonotype was seen more than once but under ten times. This sequence joins TRBV20-1 and TRBJ2-3, with D uncertain. This CDR3 has 12 residues. Germline V gene sequence: CDR1 DFQATT, CDR2 SNEGSKA (reference sequence). Trimming pared 2 bases from V and 6 bases from J, leaving 9 bases between. CDR3 sequence (DNA): TGCAGTGCTAGACCCCAAGGGGATACGCAGTATTTT. Protein: CSARPQGDTQYF.

There are many counts of this clonotype. This chain links TRBV12-3 or TRBV12-4 with TRBJ1-6; weak D call: TRBD1 (6 bases). This CDR3 contains 16 residues. V gave up 5 bases and J gave up 6 bases, with 17 bases separating them. CDR3 sequence reads: CASSPTGQSVNSPLHF. In DNA, the CDR3 is TGTGCCAGCAGTCCCACCGGACAGTCCGTTAATTCACCCCTCCACTTT.

J is TRBJ1-1 and V is TRBV5-1; D is perhaps TRBD1 (5 bases). CDR3 length: 11 amino acids. Trimming removed 4 bases from V and 11 bases from J, with 12 bases in between. CDR1 and CDR2 from the germline V gene are SGHRS and YFSETQ. The CDR3: CASSDGTDAFF. The CDR3 DNA is TGCGCCAGCAGCGACGGGACGGATGCTTTCTTT.

This clonotype was seen repeatedly, ten times or more. This chain joins TRBV7-9 and TRBJ2-7; no reliable D call. CDR1 is SEHNR, CDR2 FQNEAQ, per germline (reference sequence). Trimming removed 6 bases at V and 2 bases at J, with 8 bases between. The CDR3 contains 12 residues. CDR3 amino acids: CASRATAYEQYF. The CDR3 DNA reads as TGTGCCAGCAGGGCTACGGCCTACGAGCAGTACTTC. The whole variable domain, filled in from reference TRBV7-9 and TRBJ2-7, reads DTGVSQNPRHKITKRGQNVTFRCDPISEHNRLYWYRQTLGQGPEFLTYFQNEAQLEKSRLLSDRFSAERPKGSFSTLEIQRTEQGDSAMYLCASRATAYEQYFGPGTRLTVT.

This clonotype was observed a few times. V usage is TRBV20-1 and J usage is TRBJ2-7; 7 nucleotides line up with TRBD1. Germline V gene lookup returns CDR1 DFQATT and CDR2 SNEGSKA (reference sequence). The trim removed 6 bases at V and 4 bases at J, leaving 3 bases unmatched. There are 11 residues in the CDR3. The CDR3 coding sequence is TGCAGTGCCCGACAGGGTTACGAGCAGTACTTC. This gives the protein CSARQGYEQYF.

Many counts were recorded for this clonotype. The DNA for the CDR3 is TGTGCCAGCGGGGACGCCGGTCAGCCCCAGCATTTT. Protein: CASGDAGQPQHF. V gene TRBV12-3 or TRBV12-4 combines with J gene TRBJ1-5; D might be TRBD1 (5 bases). This CDR3 contains 12 residues. V gave up 8 bases and J gave up 6 bases, with 11 bases separating them.

About this clonotype itself: Just one base apart from a much larger clone, this may be a read error. The chain employs TRBV10-3 and TRBJ1-1; maybe TRBD1 (5 bases). The germline CDR1 and CDR2 sequences are ENHRY and SYGVKD. CDR3 length: 16 residues. This CDR3 is CTSSSRPNRPNTEAFF. The CDR3 nucleotides are TGTACCAGTAGTAGTAGACCGAACAGGCCAAACACTGAAGCTTTCTTT.

This clonotype was counted ten times or more. The chain couples TRBV20-1 to TRBJ1-5; D possibly corresponds to TRBD1 (6 bases). Germline CDR1 reads DFQATT; CDR2 reads SNEGSKA (reference sequence). The CDR3 loop spans 14 amino acids. Between the trimmed V and J ends, which lost 6 bases and 0 bases, there was a span of 12 bases. The CDR3 spells CSAGGSNSNQPQHF. CDR3 sequence (DNA): TGCAGTGCAGGGGGATCGAATAGCAATCAGCCCCAGCATTTT.

The chain uses TRBV30 and TRBJ1-4, with TRBD1 matching over 7 bases. CDR1 is GTSNPN, CDR2 SVGIG, per germline (reference sequence). V trimming: 2 bases; J trimming: 7 bases; junction bases outside the gene matches: 4. This CDR3 region has 13 residues. CDR3 nucleotide sequence: TGTGCCTGGAGTCTACAGGGGAGTGAAAAACTGTTTTTT. This codes for CAWSLQGSEKLFF.

This clonotype came up a few times. V is TRBV12-3 or TRBV12-4 and J is TRBJ2-3, with TRBD1 matching 10 bases. J lost 1 base, V lost 5 bases, and 9 bases had no gene match. The CDR3 has 17 residues. CDR3 nucleotide sequence: TGTGCCAGCAGTCACGAGAGGGACAGGGGACGCACAGATACGCAGTATTTT. This codes for CASSHERDRGRTDTQYF.

V is TRBV9 and J is TRBJ1-4, with 12 nucleotides matching TRBD1. Trimming removed 4 bases from V and 6 bases from J; junction bases left unmatched: 10. Germline CDR1 is SGDLS and CDR2 is YYNGEE. The CDR3 consists of 17 residues. The CDR3 DNA reads TGTGCCAGCAGCTTCTCCGGGACAGGGGGCTTTTATGAAAAACTGTTTTTT. It codes for CASSFSGTGGFYEKLFF.

The chain combines TRBV15 with TRBJ1-6; 10 positions agree with TRBD1. Losses at the gene ends were 3 bases for V and 9 bases for J; bases not matched to a gene: 2. Germline V gene lookup returns CDR1 LNHNV and CDR2 YYDKDF (reference sequence). This CDR3 comprises 14 residues. CDR3 sequence (DNA): TGTGCCACCAGCAGGACAGGGGGCAGTTCACCCCTCCACTTT. This sequence encodes CATSRTGGSSPLHF.

At least ten counts were recorded for this clonotype. The chain employs TRBV11-2 and TRBJ2-5; TRBD2 aligns across 7 bases. The CDR3 extends over 15 amino acids. Per the germline V gene, CDR1 is SGHAT and CDR2 is FQNNGV. V gave up 0 bases and J gave up 4 bases; unmatched junction bases: 5. CDR3 sequence (DNA): TGTGCCAGCAGCTTAGATGGGGCGGGGGTAGAGACCCAGTACTTC. Residues: CASSLDGAGVETQYF.

This sequence joins TRBV6-5 and TRBJ1-3; tentatively, D is TRBD1 (5 bases). V was clipped by 2 bases and J by 7 bases, with 15 bases between them. Germline V gene sequence: CDR1 MNHEY, CDR2 SVGAGI. The CDR3 has 15 amino acids. CDR3 sequence reads: CASSYTGTQANTIYF. CDR3 sequence (DNA): TGTGCCAGCAGTTACACCGGGACGCAGGCGAACACCATATATTTT.

This clonotype was seen a few times. The rearrangement joins TRBV7-2 to TRBJ2-5; no reliable D call. V lost 5 bases, J lost 5 bases, and 18 bases lay in between. The CDR3 extends over 15 amino acids. The germline V gene has CDR1 SGHTA and CDR2 FQGNSA. The CDR3 DNA reads TGTGCCAGCAGCCAAGTCTCTCCAGTGGGGGAGACCCAGTACTTC. This encodes CASSQVSPVGETQYF.